This T cell receptor beta chain was captured by sequencing in a study of blood T cell repertoires in COVID-19. Produced via immunoSEQ multiplex PCR; TCRdb's table is partial and in-frame only. Here the sample spans fewer than 200,000 clones, just over 85% being singletons. The germline CDR1 and CDR2 sequences are LNHDA and SQIVND (reference sequence). Unmatched junction bases numbered 3, after V lost 6 bases and J lost 3 bases. CDR3 size: 15 residues. This sequence originates from a man aged 50-59 years with active or convalescent COVID-19. V usage is TRBV19 and J usage is TRBJ2-1; 12 positions agree with TRBD2. Input material: peripheral blood. The CDR3 coding sequence is TGTGCCAGTAGGGAGACTAGCGGGAGCTACAATGAGCAGTTCTTC. Its protein is CASRETSGSYNEQFF.